These 18 T cell receptor beta chains originate from one sample sequenced in a study of T cells after yellow fever vaccination. MiXCR, run by TCRdb on the 5' RACE reads, gives a single entry per CDR3 protein. The sample consists of a few hundred thousand distinct CDR3 sequences, roughly 8.6% of them appearing once. Sequencing was performed on PBMCs, taken roughly 47 days after the first yellow fever vaccination. These receptors originate from a man aged 18 to 35 who received the YFV17D yellow fever vaccine.

For the CDR3, the DNA is TGTGCCAGCAGCCCCATTGGGGGGCCGGGAAACACCATATATTTT. This translates into CASSPIGGPGNTIYF. The rearrangement uses TRBV4-2 and TRBJ1-3; the D gene is possibly TRBD1 (6 bases). V was cut by 4 bases and J by 4 bases, with 14 bases left in between. Germline CDR1 reads LGHNA; CDR2 reads YNFKEQ. There are 15 residues in the CDR3.

A few counts support this clonotype. The chain has TRBV5-5 and TRBJ2-5; 7 positions match TRBD2. The germline V gene has CDR1 SGHKS and CDR2 YYEKEE (reference sequence). The CDR3 is made up of 14 amino acids. V shed 6 bases and J 5 bases; nucleotides not matched to a gene: 10. CDR3: CASILGGRRETQYF. As DNA, the CDR3 is TGTGCCAGCATCCTGGGAGGGCGGCGGGAGACCCAGTACTTC.

This clonotype has just a few counts. The CDR3 nucleotides are TGTGCCAGCAGCGTAGCTCGGGGTGTCTACACCTTC. It encodes CASSVARGVYTF. This chain links TRBV9 with TRBJ1-2, with unresolved D. The CDR3 runs to 12 residues. Germline values: CDR1 SGDLS, CDR2 YYNGEE. With 0 bases removed from V and 10 bases from J, the gap between germline ends came to 10 bases.

This chain links TRBV10-2 with TRBJ1-5; D is possibly TRBD1 (5 bases). The CDR3 is 18 amino acids. V gave up 8 bases and J gave up 4 bases, with 27 bases separating them. Germline loops: CDR1 WSHSY, CDR2 SAAADI. CDR3 in amino acids: CASRWVRKTRGRNQPQHF. The CDR3 DNA is TGCGCCAGCCGGTGGGTTCGAAAAACGAGGGGCAGGAATCAGCCCCAGCATTTT.

This clonotype was seen a few times. The rearrangement links TRBV11-2 to TRBJ2-5; a weak D match, TRBD2 (6 bases). V was cut by 4 bases and J by 5 bases, with 17 bases left in between. CDR3 length: 15 residues. Germline V gives CDR1 SGHAT, CDR2 FQNNGV. DNA of the CDR3: TGTGCCAGCAGCTCCCGGGACTTCCAGTGGGAGACCCAGTACTTC. This encodes CASSSRDFQWETQYF.

This clonotype was recorded a few times. The V call is TRBV18, the J call TRBJ1-4; possibly TRBD1 for D (5 bases). V was clipped by 3 bases and J by 8 bases, with 16 bases between them. The germline V gene encodes CDR1 KGHSH and CDR2 LQKENI. The CDR3 sequence is 15 residues long. Here the CDR3 DNA reads TGTGCCAGCTCACCCTTCGGGGACGCCGACGAAAAACTGTTTTTT. Translating it yields CASSPFGDADEKLFF.

The chain joins TRBV20-1 to TRBJ2-7, with a weak D call TRBD2 (5 bases). Looked up from germline, CDR1 is DFQATT and CDR2 is SNEGSKA (reference sequence). This CDR3 comprises 16 residues. Trimming pared 1 base from V and 0 bases from J, leaving 16 bases between. For the CDR3, the DNA is TGCAGTGCTAGAGCTTCCTGGACTTGGAGCTCCTACGAGCAGTACGTC. Protein sequence: CSARASWTWSSYEQYV.

This chain connects TRBV6-2 or TRBV6-3 to TRBJ1-5; D unresolved. Trimming stripped 8 bases from V and 4 bases from J, with 12 bases between. The CDR3 runs to 13 residues. Germline assignment: CDR1 MNHEY and CDR2 SVGEGT. The CDR3 spells CASRAGLNQPQHF. The CDR3, as DNA: TGTGCCAGCCGGGCGGGATTGAATCAGCCCCAGCATTTT.

This clonotype was found a few times. The rearrangement uses TRBV20-1 and TRBJ2-3; TRBD1 is a possible D gene (5 bases). Germline V gene sequence: CDR1 DFQATT, CDR2 SNEGSKA (reference sequence). The CDR3 has 11 amino acids. DNA for the CDR3: TGCAGGGTCCATAGGGGAGATACGCAGTATTTT. Its translation is CRVHRGDTQYF.

V is TRBV4-2 and J is TRBJ2-3; 7 nucleotides match TRBD2. The CDR3 runs 16 residues. J gave up 4 bases and V 1 base, and 8 bases lay outside the gene matches. Germline values: CDR1 LGHNA, CDR2 YNFKEQ. The CDR3 DNA reads as TGTGCCAGCAGCCAAGCGGCTAGCGGTGTCGCAGATACGCAGTATTTT. It encodes CASSQAASGVADTQYF.

This clonotype was seen more than once but under ten times. The CDR3 nucleotides are TGTGCCAGCAAACAGGTGGGCGTGCAAACCTCCACAGATACGCAGTATTTT. Translating gives CASKQVGVQTSTDTQYF. The chain couples TRBV2 to TRBJ2-3; a weak D match, TRBD1 (5 bases). Germline V gene data show CDR1 as SNHLY and CDR2 as FYNNEI. The CDR3 runs to 17 residues. V lost 7 bases to trimming and J lost 2 bases, with 22 bases between them.

This clonotype was counted only a few times. J is TRBJ2-7 and V is TRBV5-3; no clear D. Being an ORF, TRBV5-3 has a function that is uncertain. Trimming pared 4 bases from V and 7 bases from J, leaving 15 bases between. CDR3 length: 13 residues. The CDR3 loop reads CARSQGPAREQYV. DNA for the CDR3: TGTGCCAGAAGCCAAGGTCCCGCGAGGGAGCAGTACGTC.

This clonotype was counted only a few times. The chain couples TRBV20-1 to TRBJ2-3, with D tentatively TRBD2 (6 bases). The length of the CDR3 is 15 residues. With 2 bases removed from V and 4 bases from J, the gap between germline ends came to 16 bases. CDR1 and CDR2 (germline): DFQATT, SNEGSKA (reference sequence). CDR3 sequence (DNA): TGCAGTGCTAGACAGGGACTGGGTGAGCCAGATACGCAGTATTTT. It translates to CSARQGLGEPDTQYF.

This chain connects TRBV30 to TRBJ1-5; D perhaps matches TRBD1 (5 bases). Trimming removed 2 bases from V and 5 bases from J, with 10 bases in between. CDR1 is GTSNPN and CDR2 is SVGIG in the germline V gene (reference sequence). The CDR3 has 13 amino acids. The CDR3 sequence: CAWSQGNYQPQHF. CDR3 DNA sequence: TGTGCCTGGAGTCAGGGAAATTATCAGCCCCAGCATTTT.

This clonotype came up a few times. The chain employs TRBV6-1 and TRBJ2-3; a weak D match, TRBD2 (5 bases). CDR3 length equals 15 residues. Trimming pared 2 bases from V and 5 bases from J, leaving 14 bases between. The V gene's germline CDR1 is MNHNS and CDR2 SASEGT. CDR3 in amino acids: CASSERGPSGDTQYF. CDR3 DNA sequence: TGTGCCAGCAGTGAACGGGGTCCGTCTGGAGATACGCAGTATTTT.

This clonotype was recorded at least ten times. The chain carries TRBV20-1 and TRBJ2-5, with D possibly TRBD2 on 7 matching bases. CDR1 and CDR2 from the germline V gene are DFQATT and SNEGSKA (reference sequence). V lost 6 bases and J lost 5, with 16 bases in between. This CDR3 has 13 amino acids. DNA of the CDR3: TGCAGTGCGTTGGGGGGGCCGGGGGAGACCCAGTACTTC. This gives the protein CSALGGPGETQYF.

This clonotype appeared a few times. J is TRBJ2-5 and V is TRBV6-1; TRBD2 agrees at 7 bases. V gave up 5 bases and J gave up 2 bases; unmatched junction bases: 2. CDR1 MNHNS and CDR2 SASEGT come from the germline V gene. The CDR3 sequence is 13 residues long. CDR3 protein: CASSRTRQETQYF. DNA of the CDR3: TGTGCCAGCAGTCGGACTAGACAAGAGACCCAGTACTTC.

This clonotype was observed a few times. The rearrangement joins TRBV12-5 to TRBJ2-7, with a tentative D call TRBD2 (6 bases). Deletions cut 7 bases from V and 6 bases from J, with 16 bases between. CDR3 size: 13 residues. CDR1 is LGHNT, CDR2 FRNRAP, per germline. CDR3: CASATPPGGEQYF. For the CDR3, the DNA is TGTGCTAGTGCAACACCCCCCGGGGGCGAGCAGTACTTC.